This T cell receptor beta chain was captured in a study of blood T cell repertoires in COVID-19. Study-level information: COVID-19 samples, acute and convalescent, were from the United States, Italy and Spain. PBMCs, B-cell-depleted T cells, or T cells provided the cDNA or gDNA that made up the material.

In the source study's methods: Amplification of reference gene primers was used by the study to estimate nucleated cell counts. Sequencing was performed with immunoSEQ multiplex PCR; in TCRdb, only in-frame clones are kept and a portion is missing. For V, J and clone size, that table is used; D and trimming come from the DNA. The sample records some 54,000 clones, around 83% being singletons. CDR3 length equals 14 residues. Per germline, CDR1 KGHSH and CDR2 LQKENI. Trimming took 4 bases from V and 3 from J; bases not matched to a gene: 4. The specimen sequenced was peripheral blood. The source is a woman aged 55-69 years with acute or convalescent COVID-19. The chain carries TRBV18 and TRBJ1-2; 8 bases align to TRBD1. The CDR3 protein is CASSLGQGHYGYTF. CDR3 bases: TGTGCCAGCTCACTTGGACAGGGTCACTATGGCTACACCTTC.